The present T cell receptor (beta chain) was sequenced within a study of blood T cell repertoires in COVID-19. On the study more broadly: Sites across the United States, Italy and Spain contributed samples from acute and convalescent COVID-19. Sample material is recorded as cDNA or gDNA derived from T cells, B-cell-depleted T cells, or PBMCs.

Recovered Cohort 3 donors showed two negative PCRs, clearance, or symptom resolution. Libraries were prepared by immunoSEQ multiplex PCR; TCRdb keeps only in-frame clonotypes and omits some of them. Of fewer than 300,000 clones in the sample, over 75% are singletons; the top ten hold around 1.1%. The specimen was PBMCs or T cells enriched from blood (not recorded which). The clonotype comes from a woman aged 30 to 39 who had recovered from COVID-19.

The CDR3: CATSYSDSYEQYF. The CDR3 DNA is TGTGCCACCAGTTACTCCGACTCCTACGAGCAGTACTTC. V is TRBV15 and J is TRBJ2-7; D gene unclear. V was cut by 6 bases and J by 0 bases, with 9 bases left in between. Germline assignment: CDR1 LNHNV and CDR2 YYDKDF (reference sequence). The CDR3 consists of 13 residues.